This is a list of T cell receptor beta chains from one sample in a study of CD8 T cells in Susac syndrome. TCRdb called the immunoSEQ multiplex PCR reads again in MiXCR, with one record for every CDR3 protein. The data hold around 270,000 distinct CDR3 sequences, with 65% to 90% observed a single time. The specimen sequenced was CD8+ T cells from PBMCs. The receptors were sampled from a human donor with multiple sclerosis. Both conserved end residues are part of each CDR3. Each record gives: clone size, J gene, D gene, V gene, CDR3 DNA, CDR3 protein. The D gene is left open where the match is weak. Some rows mark clone size as missing; the rest say once, few, many or name a class of expanded clone.

clone size: -; J gene: TRBJ2-3; D gene: TRBD2; V gene: TRBV15; CDR3 DNA: TGTGCCACCAGCAGAGGCCAGCGGGGGCACACAGATACGCAGTATTTT; CDR3 protein: CATSRGQRGHTDTQYF
clone size: -; J gene: TRBJ1-1; D gene: TRBD1; V gene: TRBV29-1; CDR3 DNA: TGCAGCGCGCAGACAGGGCTTCGTACTGAAGCTTTCTTT; CDR3 protein: CSAQTGLRTEAFF
clone size: -; J gene: TRBJ2-7; D gene: -; V gene: TRBV19; CDR3 DNA: TGTGCCAGTAGTATGAACAGCCCCTCGGGTGAGCAGTACTTC; CDR3 protein: CASSMNSPSGEQYF
clone size: -; J gene: TRBJ2-1; D gene: TRBD1; V gene: TRBV27; CDR3 DNA: TGTGCCAGTACGACCGGGACAGGGGGGTACAATGAGCAGTTCTTC; CDR3 protein: CASTTGTGGYNEQFF
clone size: -; J gene: TRBJ2-1; D gene: -; V gene: TRBV6-2/TRBV6-3; CDR3 DNA: TGTGCCAGCAGTTACGGGCCCGATGAGCAGTTCTTC; CDR3 protein: CASSYGPDEQFF
clone size: few; J gene: TRBJ2-1; D gene: -; V gene: TRBV12-3/TRBV12-4; CDR3 DNA: TGTGCCAGCAGTTATGTAGTACGCAATGAGCAGTTCTTC; CDR3 protein: CASSYVVRNEQFF
clone size: -; J gene: TRBJ2-7; D gene: -; V gene: TRBV9; CDR3 DNA: TGTGCCAGCAGCGAGGGGGACGGATCCTACGAGCAGTACTTC; CDR3 protein: CASSEGDGSYEQYF
clone size: -; J gene: TRBJ2-3; D gene: -; V gene: TRBV28; CDR3 DNA: TGTGCCAGCAGGGCCCTCTTTAGGGACTCAGATACGCAGTATTTT; CDR3 protein: CASRALFRDSDTQYF
clone size: -; J gene: TRBJ2-2; D gene: TRBD2; V gene: TRBV7-7; CDR3 DNA: TGTGCCGGCAGCTTAACTAGCGGGATCGGGACCGGGGAGCTGTTTTTT; CDR3 protein: CAGSLTSGIGTGELFF
clone size: -; J gene: TRBJ1-2; D gene: -; V gene: TRBV20-1; CDR3 DNA: TGCAGTGCTAGAGACGGCCTTCACATCGATGGCTACACCTTC; CDR3 protein: CSARDGLHIDGYTF
clone size: -; J gene: TRBJ2-7; D gene: TRBD1; V gene: TRBV6-2/TRBV6-3; CDR3 DNA: TGTGCCAGCAGTTACCGGGGACAGCCCTACGAGCAGTACTTC; CDR3 protein: CASSYRGQPYEQYF
clone size: -; J gene: TRBJ2-4; D gene: -; V gene: TRBV7-9; CDR3 DNA: TGTGCCAGCAGCCCCGTTTTGCTAGGCATAAACATTCAGTACTTC; CDR3 protein: CASSPVLLGINIQYF
clone size: -; J gene: TRBJ1-2; D gene: -; V gene: TRBV5-5; CDR3 DNA: TGTGCCAGCGGTATATCGGAGAATCATAACTATGGCTACACCTTC; CDR3 protein: CASGISENHNYGYTF
clone size: -; J gene: TRBJ1-1; D gene: -; V gene: TRBV7-6; CDR3 DNA: TGTGCCAGCAGCTTAGGCTTCGGGAACACTGAAGCTTTCTTT; CDR3 protein: CASSLGFGNTEAFF
clone size: -; J gene: TRBJ2-2; D gene: -; V gene: TRBV5-6; CDR3 DNA: TGTGCCAGCAGCTTGCTTTTTGGCACCGGGGAGCTGTTTTTT; CDR3 protein: CASSLLFGTGELFF
clone size: few; J gene: TRBJ1-1; D gene: -; V gene: TRBV7-2; CDR3 DNA: TGTGCCAGCAGCTTAGCCTACCTAGGTGGTGAAGCTTTCTTT; CDR3 protein: CASSLAYLGGEAFF
clone size: few; J gene: TRBJ2-5; D gene: TRBD2; V gene: TRBV27; CDR3 DNA: TGTGCCAGCAGTTTAGCGGGAGTTGAGACCCAGTACTTC; CDR3 protein: CASSLAGVETQYF
clone size: few; J gene: TRBJ1-1; D gene: TRBD1; V gene: TRBV4-3; CDR3 DNA: TGCGCCAGCAGCCAAGCACAGGGGGGATACACTGAAGCTTTCTTT; CDR3 protein: CASSQAQGGYTEAFF
clone size: once; J gene: TRBJ1-2; D gene: -; V gene: TRBV11-2; CDR3 DNA: TGTGCCAGCAGCTTAGAGGGAGGGACAACCCTCTATGGCTACACCTTC; CDR3 protein: CASSLEGGTTLYGYTF
clone size: -; J gene: TRBJ2-7; D gene: TRBD1; V gene: TRBV20-1; CDR3 DNA: TGCAGTGCTAGAGGAGGGGGCGGCTACGAGCAGTACTTC; CDR3 protein: CSARGGGGYEQYF
clone size: -; J gene: TRBJ2-1; D gene: TRBD2; V gene: TRBV10-2; CDR3 DNA: TGCGCCAGCAGTGAGTCCGCGCTAGCGGGAGGGGACCACAATGAGCAGTTCTTC; CDR3 protein: CASSESALAGGDHNEQFF
clone size: -; J gene: TRBJ2-1; D gene: -; V gene: TRBV6-4; CDR3 DNA: TGTGCCAGCAGTGACTCGGGTAGCGGATCATACAATGAGCAGTTCTTC; CDR3 protein: CASSDSGSGSYNEQFF
clone size: -; J gene: TRBJ1-1; D gene: TRBD1; V gene: TRBV4-1; CDR3 DNA: TGCGCCAGCAGCCAAGAAGGAGCCGGGACAGATCTCATGAACACTGAAGCTTTCTTT; CDR3 protein: CASSQEGAGTDLMNTEAFF
clone size: -; J gene: TRBJ2-1; D gene: TRBD1; V gene: TRBV20-1; CDR3 DNA: TGCAGTGCTAGAGGTGGTATAGCAGGGGGTTCGGATGAGCAGTTCTTC; CDR3 protein: CSARGGIAGGSDEQFF
clone size: -; J gene: TRBJ1-5; D gene: -; V gene: TRBV5-4; CDR3 DNA: TGTGCCAGCAGCTCCAACCCGAACCTGAATCAGCCCCAGCATTTT; CDR3 protein: CASSSNPNLNQPQHF
clone size: few; J gene: TRBJ2-3; D gene: -; V gene: TRBV6-1; CDR3 DNA: TGTGCCAGCAGTTGGGAGGTGGGAAATACGCAGTATTTT; CDR3 protein: CASSWEVGNTQYF
clone size: -; J gene: TRBJ2-1; D gene: TRBD2; V gene: TRBV15; CDR3 DNA: TGTGCCACCAGCACAAACCTACTGGGGGGAGGGGACTCCTACAATGAGCAGTTCTTC; CDR3 protein: CATSTNLLGGGDSYNEQFF
clone size: once; J gene: TRBJ2-1; D gene: TRBD1; V gene: TRBV10-3; CDR3 DNA: TGTGCCATCAGTGGTCAGGGGGAGCCCTACAATGAGCAGTTCTTC; CDR3 protein: CAISGQGEPYNEQFF
clone size: once; J gene: TRBJ2-1; D gene: -; V gene: TRBV15; CDR3 DNA: TGTGCCACCAGCAGAGCGGGAAGCTCCTACAATGAGCAGTTCTTC; CDR3 protein: CATSRAGSSYNEQFF
clone size: -; J gene: TRBJ2-2; D gene: TRBD1; V gene: TRBV18; CDR3 DNA: TGTGCCAGCTCACCAAGGCCGGGACAGGCTAACACCGGGGAGCTGTTTTTT; CDR3 protein: CASSPRPGQANTGELFF
clone size: few; J gene: TRBJ1-1; D gene: -; V gene: TRBV20-1; CDR3 DNA: TGCAGTGCTAGGGTTGGTGACACTGAAGCTTTCTTT; CDR3 protein: CSARVGDTEAFF
clone size: -; J gene: TRBJ1-4; D gene: -; V gene: TRBV12-3/TRBV12-4; CDR3 DNA: TGTGCCAGCACTAGGGCGGAGGCGGGAGGGGTGTTTTTT; CDR3 protein: CASTRAEAGGVFF
clone size: few; J gene: TRBJ2-7; D gene: -; V gene: TRBV6-5; CDR3 DNA: TGTGCCAGCAGTTCCTTGAGGGAAGGGACCTACGAGCAGTACTTC; CDR3 protein: CASSSLREGTYEQYF
clone size: -; J gene: TRBJ2-6; D gene: -; V gene: TRBV28; CDR3 DNA: TGTGCCAGCAGAGGGGCCTCTGGGGCCAACGTCCTGACTTTC; CDR3 protein: CASRGASGANVLTF
clone size: once; J gene: TRBJ2-7; D gene: TRBD1; V gene: TRBV4-3; CDR3 DNA: TGCGCCAGCAGCCAAGATTGGACAGGGACAACCTACGAGCAGTACTTC; CDR3 protein: CASSQDWTGTTYEQYF
clone size: -; J gene: TRBJ1-6; D gene: -; V gene: TRBV5-6; CDR3 DNA: TGTGCCAGCAGCGCGGACGGGAGCTCCTATAATTCACCCCTCCACTTT; CDR3 protein: CASSADGSSYNSPLHF
clone size: -; J gene: TRBJ2-6; D gene: -; V gene: TRBV5-4; CDR3 DNA: TGTGCCAGCAGCTCCCTAGTGGCCTCTGGGGCCAACGTCCTGACTTTC; CDR3 protein: CASSSLVASGANVLTF
clone size: -; J gene: TRBJ2-1; D gene: -; V gene: TRBV28; CDR3 DNA: TGTGCCAGCAGTTGGCCCGAGAGGGCGGTGGGTGAGCAGTTCTTC; CDR3 protein: CASSWPERAVGEQFF
clone size: -; J gene: TRBJ2-1; D gene: -; V gene: TRBV4-3; CDR3 DNA: TGCGCCAGCAGCCAAGATCCCATCTACGTTAGCTCCTACAATGAGCAGTTCTTC; CDR3 protein: CASSQDPIYVSSYNEQFF
clone size: -; J gene: TRBJ2-7; D gene: -; V gene: TRBV20-1; CDR3 DNA: TGCAGTGCTAAAACTAGCCCCTACGAGCAGTACTTC; CDR3 protein: CSAKTSPYEQYF
clone size: -; J gene: TRBJ2-7; D gene: TRBD1; V gene: TRBV9; CDR3 DNA: TGTGCCAGCATCGCCCAGGGGGCGGAGGGGTACGAGCAGTACTTC; CDR3 protein: CASIAQGAEGYEQYF
clone size: -; J gene: TRBJ2-1; D gene: TRBD2; V gene: TRBV6-5; CDR3 DNA: TGTGCCAGCAGTACCGGGAGGAGCTCCTACAATGAGCAGTTCTTC; CDR3 protein: CASSTGRSSYNEQFF
clone size: -; J gene: TRBJ1-2; D gene: -; V gene: TRBV28; CDR3 DNA: TGTGCCAGCAGTCTAAATCTATTGGGGGCAGGGAAGAACTATGGCTACACCTTC; CDR3 protein: CASSLNLLGAGKNYGYTF
clone size: -; J gene: TRBJ1-1; D gene: -; V gene: TRBV6-5; CDR3 DNA: TGTGCCAGCAGTGGAACCTTGGGCGGCGGCACTGAAGCTTTCTTT; CDR3 protein: CASSGTLGGGTEAFF
clone size: once; J gene: TRBJ2-2; D gene: -; V gene: TRBV12-5; CDR3 DNA: TGTGCTAGTGGTTGGGGGGGCCCCGGGGAGCTGTTTTTT; CDR3 protein: CASGWGGPGELFF
clone size: -; J gene: TRBJ2-5; D gene: -; V gene: TRBV21-1; CDR3 DNA: TGTGCCAGCAGCAAAGAGGCCAGGGGGTCCTCCGGGGGCGGAGAGACCCAGTACTTC; CDR3 protein: CASSKEARGSSGGGETQYF
clone size: -; J gene: TRBJ2-1; D gene: -; V gene: TRBV7-9; CDR3 DNA: TGTGCCAGCGTCCTAGCGCCGTCCTACAATGAGCAGTTCTTC; CDR3 protein: CASVLAPSYNEQFF
clone size: -; J gene: TRBJ1-5; D gene: -; V gene: TRBV4-3; CDR3 DNA: TGCGCCAGCAGCCAAGAGGGAACGGACAATCAGCCCCAGCATTTT; CDR3 protein: CASSQEGTDNQPQHF
clone size: -; J gene: TRBJ2-7; D gene: -; V gene: TRBV4-3; CDR3 DNA: TGCGCCAGCAGCCAAGAAAGGGTCAGTCCCTACGAGCAGTACTTC; CDR3 protein: CASSQERVSPYEQYF
clone size: -; J gene: TRBJ2-5; D gene: -; V gene: TRBV30; CDR3 DNA: TGTGCCTGGGACGAGGGCGCAGAGACCCAGTACTTC; CDR3 protein: CAWDEGAETQYF
clone size: -; J gene: TRBJ2-7; D gene: TRBD2; V gene: TRBV9; CDR3 DNA: TGTGCCAGCAGCCCACTAGCGGCATACTCCTACGAGCAGTACTTC; CDR3 protein: CASSPLAAYSYEQYF
clone size: -; J gene: TRBJ2-1; D gene: -; V gene: TRBV2; CDR3 DNA: TGTGCCAGCAGTGAGCGGGCTCGGGTGAATGAGCAGTTCTTC; CDR3 protein: CASSERARVNEQFF
clone size: -; J gene: TRBJ2-1; D gene: -; V gene: TRBV19; CDR3 DNA: TGTGCCAGTAGTGGGGCAGGTACATACAATGAGCAGTTCTTC; CDR3 protein: CASSGAGTYNEQFF
clone size: -; J gene: TRBJ2-5; D gene: -; V gene: TRBV7-8; CDR3 DNA: TGTGCCAGCAGCTTGGGGGCAGGGCTCCAAGAGACCCAGTACTTC; CDR3 protein: CASSLGAGLQETQYF
clone size: -; J gene: TRBJ1-5; D gene: TRBD1; V gene: TRBV15; CDR3 DNA: TGTGCCACCAGCAGATCCCGGGACAGTTATAGCAATCAGCCCCAGCATTTT; CDR3 protein: CATSRSRDSYSNQPQHF